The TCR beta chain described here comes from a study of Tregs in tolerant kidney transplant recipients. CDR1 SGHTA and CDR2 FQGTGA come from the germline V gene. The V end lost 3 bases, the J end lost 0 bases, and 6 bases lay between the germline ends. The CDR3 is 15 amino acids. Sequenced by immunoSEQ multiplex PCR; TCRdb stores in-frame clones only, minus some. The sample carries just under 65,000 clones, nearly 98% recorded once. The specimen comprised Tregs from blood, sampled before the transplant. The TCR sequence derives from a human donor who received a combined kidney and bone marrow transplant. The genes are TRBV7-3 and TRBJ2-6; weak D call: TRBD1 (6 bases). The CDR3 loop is CASSLGHSGANVLTF. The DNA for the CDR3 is TGTGCCAGCAGCTTGGGACACTCTGGGGCCAACGTCCTGACTTTC.